This is a list of T cell receptor beta chains from one sample in a study of T cell responses to AZD1222 COVID-19 vaccine. Generated by immunoSEQ multiplex PCR, the TCRdb table keeps only in-frame clones and is missing some. The repertoire consists of around 150,000 clones, with around 90% occurring once and the leading ten covering around 3.1%. This material consisted of peripheral blood, taken 28 days after the second AZD1222 dose. The receptors were sampled from an adult who received the AZD1222 COVID-19 vaccine. CDR3s include the opening cysteine and the closing phenylalanine or tryptophan. The order of the fields is CDR3 DNA, CDR3 protein, V gene, D gene, clone size, J gene, CDR3 length. A D gene is named only where the DNA matches it firmly. Clone size is given for some rows only: seen once, a few or many times, or a class if the clone is expanded.

TGTGCCAGCAGCCCCGGGGCTATCAATGAGCAGTTCTTC	CASSPGAINEQFF	TRBV11-2	-	once	TRBJ2-1	13
TGTGCCACCAGCAGAGGGACAGGGGGCGAATCCCATCAGCCCCAGCATTTT	CATSRGTGGESHQPQHF	TRBV15	TRBD1	-	TRBJ1-5	17
TGTGCCAGCAGCCTCCCCCAGTGGGGGGCAAGGGACAATGAGCAGTTCTTC	CASSLPQWGARDNEQFF	TRBV11-3	-	-	TRBJ2-1	17
TGTGCCAGTAGGCCGGGACACGTCACCGGGGAGCTGTTTTTT	CASRPGHVTGELFF	TRBV19	-	-	TRBJ2-2	14
TGCAGCGTTGAGGTGATCCCGTACGAGCAGTACTTC	CSVEVIPYEQYF	TRBV29-1	-	-	TRBJ2-7	12
TGTGCCAGCAGCCACTCCCCCGGGCAGGTGGGCTATGGCTACACCTTC	CASSHSPGQVGYGYTF	TRBV14	-	-	TRBJ1-2	16
TGTGCCAGTAGTATTCAGGGGGGCCACACAGATACGCAGTATTTT	CASSIQGGHTDTQYF	TRBV19	-	-	TRBJ2-3	15
TGTGCCAGCAGCCCTCGGTGGGGAGATACGCAGTATTTT	CASSPRWGDTQYF	TRBV11-3	-	-	TRBJ2-3	13
TGTGCCAGCAGTTACTCTAGCGAGAGCTCCTACGAGCAGTACTTC	CASSYSSESSYEQYF	TRBV6-5	-	-	TRBJ2-7	15
TGTGCCAGCTCACCGAACAGGGCAGGAAATGAAAAACTGTTTTTT	CASSPNRAGNEKLFF	TRBV18	-	few	TRBJ1-4	15
TGTGCCACCAGTGAAACGACAGGGGGCAATGAAAAACTGTTTTTT	CATSETTGGNEKLFF	TRBV24-1	TRBD1	-	TRBJ1-4	15
TGCGCCAGCAGCGGGGGTGGGGATACGCAGTATTTT	CASSGGGDTQYF	TRBV5-1	-	once	TRBJ2-3	12
TGTGCCAGCAGCCAGGGACTAAAAGGGGAAGCTTCGGGAAACACCATATATTTT	CASSQGLKGEASGNTIYF	TRBV14	-	-	TRBJ1-3	18